This TCR beta chain was found in a study of patients and donors after allogeneic stem cell transplantation. The CDR3 length is 13 residues. Trimming cost V 6 bases and J 2 bases, with 11 bases left between them. CDR1 and CDR2 (germline): DFQATT, SNEGSKA (reference sequence). TCRdb used MiXCR to reprocess the RT-PCR reads, holding one entry per CDR3 protein. In the table there are about 960,000 distinct CDR3 sequences, roughly 18% of which are singletons. The sequenced material came from blood, either unsorted or a sorted T cell fraction (not recorded which). The chain is built from TRBV20-1 and TRBJ1-3; no definite D call. This clonotype was sampled from a human donor who was either an allogeneic HSCT recipient or a stem cell or donor lymphocyte infusion donor (not recorded which). It is not recorded whose cells these are; they may come from a transplant donor. The CDR3 DNA is TGCAGTGCAAACACAAGAACTGGAAACACCATATATTTT. The encoded protein is CSANTRTGNTIYF.